This T cell receptor beta chain was recorded in a study of OX40 agonist ivuxolimab in advanced cancers. For the study at large: A mean age of about 56 years, range about 20 to 85, was recorded, and over 65% were male.

This clone has only a few counts. V lost 5 bases and J 0 bases, leaving 14 bases between the germline ends. The CDR3 loop spans 15 amino acids. Germline V CDR1 and CDR2: MNHNY, SVGAGI (reference sequence). Method: immunoSEQ multiplex PCR; TCRdb's copy keeps in-frame clones and lacks some. The sample has 55,000 to 80,000 clones; about 88% are singletons. Blood sampling took place at baseline, cycle 4 day 1, and cycle 7 day 1. This receptor was obtained from an adult with an advanced solid tumor such as melanoma, head and neck, liver or kidney cancer. This rearrangement joins TRBV6-6 to TRBJ2-7; maybe TRBD2 (6 bases). Specimen: CD4+ or CD8+ T cells sorted from blood, collected in a trial of the OX40 agonist ivuxolimab. The CDR3 DNA reads as TGTGCCAGCAGTCTATCAGGCGGGGTCTCCTACGAGCAGTACTTC. It translates to CASSLSGGVSYEQYF.